The T cell receptor beta chain under discussion was sequenced for a study of T cells in Graves' hyperthyroidism and ophthalmopathy. Study background: Blood from the periphery was taken at initial diagnosis, before any treatment. Whole-study findings and limits: In validation, the model predicted ophthalmopathy. These predictions came a median approximately 5.9 months before onset. A model of 13 V-J pairs discriminated ophthalmopathy from stable hyperthyroidism.

Clinical Activity Scores of at least 3, NOSPECS grades of at least 4 and durations under 3 months characterized ophthalmopathy patients. This clonotype was seen at least ten times. The antigen is not known. RNA transcripts provided the source from which TCR beta CDR3 regions were amplified. First-round RT-PCR targeting the TCR CDR3 was performed with the HTBI primer set. In TCRdb, the multiplex PCR reads were re-called with MiXCR into one record per CDR3 protein. The profile covers 400,000 to 500,000 distinct CDR3 sequences, with 14% to 15% appearing a single time and 13% taken by the ten largest. The length of the CDR3 is 18 residues. Germline CDR1 reads SGHVS; CDR2 reads FNYEAQ. Trimming cost V 3 bases and J 2 bases, with 21 bases left between them.

The chain uses TRBV7-6 and TRBJ2-3; D unclear. Input material: blood. This receptor was identified in a man younger than 35 with Graves' ophthalmopathy. Here the CDR3 DNA reads TGTGCCAGCAGCTTTAGCCCCCCTGAACCGACTGTCACAGATACGCAGTATTTT. It specifies CASSFSPPEPTVTDTQYF.